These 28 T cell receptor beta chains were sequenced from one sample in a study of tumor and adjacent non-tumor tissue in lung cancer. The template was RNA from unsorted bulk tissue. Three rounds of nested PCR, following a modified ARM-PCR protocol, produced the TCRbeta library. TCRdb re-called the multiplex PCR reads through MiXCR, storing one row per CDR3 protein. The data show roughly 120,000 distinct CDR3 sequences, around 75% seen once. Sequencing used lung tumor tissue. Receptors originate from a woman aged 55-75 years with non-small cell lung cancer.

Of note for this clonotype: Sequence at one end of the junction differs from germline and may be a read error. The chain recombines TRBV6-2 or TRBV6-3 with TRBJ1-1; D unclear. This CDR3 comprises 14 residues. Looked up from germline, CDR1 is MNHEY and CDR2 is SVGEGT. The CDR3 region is CTSSYGGVNTEAFF. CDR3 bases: TGTACCAGCAGTTATGGTGGGGTGAACACTGAAGCTTTCTTT.

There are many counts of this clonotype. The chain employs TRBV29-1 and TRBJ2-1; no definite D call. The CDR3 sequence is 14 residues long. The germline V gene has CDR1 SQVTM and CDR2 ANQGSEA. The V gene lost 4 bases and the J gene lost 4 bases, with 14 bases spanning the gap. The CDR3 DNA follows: TGCAGCGTTGCCCAGCAGAATGTATACAATGAGCAGTTCTTC. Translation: CSVAQQNVYNEQFF.

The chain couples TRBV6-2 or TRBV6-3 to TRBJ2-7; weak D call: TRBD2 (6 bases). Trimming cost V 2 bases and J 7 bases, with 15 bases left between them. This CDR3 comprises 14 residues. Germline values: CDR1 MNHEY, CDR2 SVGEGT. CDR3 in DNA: TGTGCCAGCAGTTACAGTCGGGAGCCGGGGGAGCAGTACTTC. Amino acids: CASSYSREPGEQYF.

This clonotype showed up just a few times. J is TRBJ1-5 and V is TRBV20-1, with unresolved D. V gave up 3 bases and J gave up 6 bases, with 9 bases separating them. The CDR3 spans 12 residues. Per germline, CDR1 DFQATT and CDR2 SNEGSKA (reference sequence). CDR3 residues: CSASYVIQPQHF. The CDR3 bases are TGCAGTGCTAGTTACGTGATTCAGCCCCAGCATTTT.

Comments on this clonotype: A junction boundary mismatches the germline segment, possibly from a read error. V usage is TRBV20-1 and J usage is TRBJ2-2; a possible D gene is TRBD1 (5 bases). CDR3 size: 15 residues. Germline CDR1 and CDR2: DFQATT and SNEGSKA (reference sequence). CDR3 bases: TGCAATGCTAGAGCCACAGGACGTGACACCGGGGAGCTGTTTTTT. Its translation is CNARATGRDTGELFF.

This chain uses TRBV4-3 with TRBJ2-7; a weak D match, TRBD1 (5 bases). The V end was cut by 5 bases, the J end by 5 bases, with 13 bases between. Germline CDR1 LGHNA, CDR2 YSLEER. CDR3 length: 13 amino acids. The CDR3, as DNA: TGCGCCAGCAGCAATATACAGGCGGACGAGCAGTACTTC. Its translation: CASSNIQADEQYF.

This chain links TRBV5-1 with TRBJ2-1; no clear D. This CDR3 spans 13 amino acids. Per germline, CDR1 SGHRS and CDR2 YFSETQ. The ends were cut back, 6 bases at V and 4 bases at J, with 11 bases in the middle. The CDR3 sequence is CASNPGEYNEQFF. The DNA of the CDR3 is TGCGCCAGCAACCCAGGAGAATACAATGAGCAGTTCTTC.

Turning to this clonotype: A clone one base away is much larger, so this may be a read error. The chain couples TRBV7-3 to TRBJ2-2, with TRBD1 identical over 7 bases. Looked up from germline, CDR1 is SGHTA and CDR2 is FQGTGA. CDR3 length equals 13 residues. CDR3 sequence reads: CASSLDRAGERFF. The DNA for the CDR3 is TGTGCCAGCAGCCTTGACAGGGCCGGGGAGCGGTTTTTT.

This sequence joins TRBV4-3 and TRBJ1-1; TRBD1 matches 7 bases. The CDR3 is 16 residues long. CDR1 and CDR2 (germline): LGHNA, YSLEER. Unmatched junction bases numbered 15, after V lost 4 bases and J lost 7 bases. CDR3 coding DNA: TGCGCCAGCAGCCCACGAATGACAGGGTATGGTATTGAAGCTTTCTTT. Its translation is CASSPRMTGYGIEAFF.

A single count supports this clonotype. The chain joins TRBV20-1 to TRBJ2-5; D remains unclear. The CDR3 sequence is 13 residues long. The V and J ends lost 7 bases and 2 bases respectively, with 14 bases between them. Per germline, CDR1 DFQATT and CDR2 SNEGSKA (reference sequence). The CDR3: CSVSHYSQETQYF. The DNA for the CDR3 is TGCAGTGTTAGTCATTACAGTCAAGAGACCCAGTACTTC.

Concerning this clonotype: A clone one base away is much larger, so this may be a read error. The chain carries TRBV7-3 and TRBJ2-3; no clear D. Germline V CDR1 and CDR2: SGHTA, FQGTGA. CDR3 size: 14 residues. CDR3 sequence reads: CVSSLTRRTDTQYF. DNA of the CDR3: TGTGTCAGCAGCTTAACGAGACGCACAGATACGCAGTATTTT.

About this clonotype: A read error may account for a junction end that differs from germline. The CDR3 here is CASSPGGLAGTTAGSYAQYF. CDR3 nucleotides: TGTGCCAGTAGTCCGGGGGGATTAGCGGGCACGACTGCTGGCTCCTACGCGCAGTACTTC. The chain joins TRBV6-2 or TRBV6-3 to TRBJ2-7; 7 bases are shared with TRBD2. The CDR3 sequence is 20 residues long. The germline V gene has CDR1 MNHEY and CDR2 SVGEGT.

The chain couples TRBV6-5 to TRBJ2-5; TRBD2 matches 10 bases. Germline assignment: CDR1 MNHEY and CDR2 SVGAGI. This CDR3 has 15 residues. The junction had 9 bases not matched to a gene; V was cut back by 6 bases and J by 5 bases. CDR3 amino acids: CASRPRLAGVETQYF. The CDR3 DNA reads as TGTGCCAGCAGGCCTAGGCTAGCGGGAGTGGAGACCCAGTACTTC.

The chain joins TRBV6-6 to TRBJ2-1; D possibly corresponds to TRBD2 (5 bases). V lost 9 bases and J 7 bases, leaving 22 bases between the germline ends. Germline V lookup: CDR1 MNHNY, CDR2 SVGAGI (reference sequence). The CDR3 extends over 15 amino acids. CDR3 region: CARRKGLAGRNEQFF. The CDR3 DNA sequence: TGTGCCAGGAGAAAAGGGCTAGCAGGACGGAATGAGCAGTTCTTC.

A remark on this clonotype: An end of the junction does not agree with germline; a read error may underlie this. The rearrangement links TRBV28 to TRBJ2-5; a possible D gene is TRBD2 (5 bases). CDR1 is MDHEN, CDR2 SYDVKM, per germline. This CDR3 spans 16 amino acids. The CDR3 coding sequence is TGTGCCAGCAGTTCACCCCTCGGAGGTAGCACAGAGACCCAGTGCTTC. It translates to CASSSPLGGSTETQCF.

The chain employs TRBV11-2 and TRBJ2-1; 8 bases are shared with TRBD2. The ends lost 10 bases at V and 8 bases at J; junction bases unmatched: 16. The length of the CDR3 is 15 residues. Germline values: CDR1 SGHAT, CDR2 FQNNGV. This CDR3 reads CATSLASGWADEQFF. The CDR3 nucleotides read TGTGCCACAAGCTTAGCTAGCGGGTGGGCGGATGAGCAGTTCTTC.

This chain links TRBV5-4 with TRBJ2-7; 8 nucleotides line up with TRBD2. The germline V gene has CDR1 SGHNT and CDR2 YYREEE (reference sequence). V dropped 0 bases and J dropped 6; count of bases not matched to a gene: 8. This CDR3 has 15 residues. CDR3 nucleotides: TGTGCCAGCAGCTTGGGGGCCGCGGGAGGATGCGAGCAGTACTTC. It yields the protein CASSLGAAGGCEQYF.

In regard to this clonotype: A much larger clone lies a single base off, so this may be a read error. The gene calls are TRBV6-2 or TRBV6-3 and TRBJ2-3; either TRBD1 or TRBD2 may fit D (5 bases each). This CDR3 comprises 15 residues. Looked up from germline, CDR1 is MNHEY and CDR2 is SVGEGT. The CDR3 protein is CAGSYGQGAADTQYF. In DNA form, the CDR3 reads TGTGCCGGCAGTTACGGCCAGGGAGCGGCGGATACGCAGTATTTT.

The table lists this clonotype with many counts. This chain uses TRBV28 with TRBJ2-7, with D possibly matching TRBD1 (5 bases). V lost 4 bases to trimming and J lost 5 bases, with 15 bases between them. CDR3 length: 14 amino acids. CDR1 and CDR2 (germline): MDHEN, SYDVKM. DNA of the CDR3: TGTGCCAGCAGTTCCCGTATCAGGGTCCACGAGCAGTACTTC. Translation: CASSSRIRVHEQYF. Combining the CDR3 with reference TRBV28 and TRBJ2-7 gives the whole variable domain DVKVTQSSRYLVKRTGEKVFLECVQDMDHENMFWYRQDPGLGLRLIYFSYDVKMKEKGDIPEGYSVSREKKERFSLILESASTNQTSMYLCASSSRIRVHEQYFGPGTRLTVT.

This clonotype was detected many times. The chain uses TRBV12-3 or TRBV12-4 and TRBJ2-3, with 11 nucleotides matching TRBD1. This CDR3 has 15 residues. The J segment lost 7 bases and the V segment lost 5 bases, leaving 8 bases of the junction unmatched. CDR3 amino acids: CASSPWTGGLNTQYF. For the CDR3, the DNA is TGTGCCAGCAGTCCGTGGACAGGGGGCTTGAATACGCAGTATTTT.

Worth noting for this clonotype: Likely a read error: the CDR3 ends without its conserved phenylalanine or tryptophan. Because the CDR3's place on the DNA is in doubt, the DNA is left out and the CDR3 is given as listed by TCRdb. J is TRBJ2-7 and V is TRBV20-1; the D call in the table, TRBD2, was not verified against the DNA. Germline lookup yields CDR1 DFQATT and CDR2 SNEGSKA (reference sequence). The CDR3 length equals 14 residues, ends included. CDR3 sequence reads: CSAILAGGLGEQCL.

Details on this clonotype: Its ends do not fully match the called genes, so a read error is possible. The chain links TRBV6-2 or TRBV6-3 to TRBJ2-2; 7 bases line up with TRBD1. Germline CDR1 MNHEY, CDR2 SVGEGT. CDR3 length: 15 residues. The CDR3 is CVSRGYRDGSGELFF. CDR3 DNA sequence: TGTGTCAGCAGGGGGTACAGGGACGGTTCCGGGGAGCTGTTTTTT.

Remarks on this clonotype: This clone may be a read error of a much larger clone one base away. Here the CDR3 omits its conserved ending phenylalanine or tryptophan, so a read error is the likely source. DNA of the CDR3: TGCAGCGTTGAAGATGCCGGGGGAACAGCCAAAAACATTCAGTACTTA. Its translation: CSVEDAGGTAKNIQYL. The chain has TRBV29-1 and TRBJ2-4; D might be TRBD2 (6 bases). The V and J ends lost 0 bases and 0 bases respectively, with 12 bases between them. Germline values: CDR1 SQVTM, CDR2 ANQGSEA. This CDR3 is built from 16 residues.

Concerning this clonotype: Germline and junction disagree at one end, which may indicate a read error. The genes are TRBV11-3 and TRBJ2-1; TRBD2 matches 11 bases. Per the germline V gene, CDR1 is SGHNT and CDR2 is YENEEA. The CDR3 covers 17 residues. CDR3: CASRLELTSGSHNELYF. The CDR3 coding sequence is TGTGCCAGCAGGTTAGAGTTAACTAGCGGGAGCCACAATGAGCTGTACTTC.

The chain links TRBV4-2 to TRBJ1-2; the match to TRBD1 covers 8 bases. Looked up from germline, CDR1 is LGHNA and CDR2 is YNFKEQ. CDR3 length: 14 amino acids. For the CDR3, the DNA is TGTATCAGCAGCCCGACAGGACAGGGTGCGATGGGGACCTTC. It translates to CISSPTGQGAMGTF.

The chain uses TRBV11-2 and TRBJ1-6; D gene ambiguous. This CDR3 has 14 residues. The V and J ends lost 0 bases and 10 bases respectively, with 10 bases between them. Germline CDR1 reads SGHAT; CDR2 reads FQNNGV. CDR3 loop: CASSLERFGSPLHF. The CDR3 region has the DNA TGTGCCAGCAGCTTAGAACGGTTTGGGTCACCCCTCCACTTT. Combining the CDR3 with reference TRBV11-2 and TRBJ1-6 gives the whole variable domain EAGVAQSPRYKIIEKRQSVAFWCNPISGHATLYWYQQILGQGPKLLIQFQNNGVVDDSQLPKDRFSAERLKGVDSTLKIQPAKLEDSAVYLCASSLERFGSPLHFGNGTRLTVT.

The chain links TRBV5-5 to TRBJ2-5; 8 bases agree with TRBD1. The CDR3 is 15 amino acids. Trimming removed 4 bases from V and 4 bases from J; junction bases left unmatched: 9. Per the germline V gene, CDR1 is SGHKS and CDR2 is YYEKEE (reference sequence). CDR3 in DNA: TGTGCCAGCAGCGGTTATAGGCAGGGGGCAGAGACCCAGTACTTC. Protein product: CASSGYRQGAETQYF.

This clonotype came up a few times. The CDR3 reads CASSFGNSYEQYF. In nucleotides, the CDR3 is TGTGCCAGCAGTTTTGGGAACTCCTACGAGCAGTACTTC. This chain joins TRBV28 and TRBJ2-7; D is ambiguous. This CDR3 contains 13 residues. Between the trimmed V and J ends, which lost 3 bases and 0 bases, there was a span of 6 bases. The germline V gene encodes CDR1 MDHEN and CDR2 SYDVKM.